The rows below give T cell receptor beta chains drawn from one sample of a study of CD8 T cells in ankylosing spondylitis. MiXCR was run by TCRdb on the 5' RACE reads, yielding one entry per CDR3 protein. The repertoire includes around 150,000 distinct CDR3 sequences, around 19% of them detected once, and approximately 7.8% sits in the top ten. Sequencing was performed on blood, either unsorted or a sorted T cell fraction (not recorded which). The receptors come from a male donor with ankylosing spondylitis or in good health (not recorded which). The CDR3 runs from the conserved cysteine through the conserved F or W. Each record gives: D gene, clone size, V gene, J gene, CDR3 protein, CDR3 DNA. D genes are given only for firm matches. Where a row states a size, it is once, few, many or the class of an expanded clone; other rows omit it.

NA	NA	TRBV5-1	TRBJ2-1	CASSGRDAYNEQFF	TGCGCCAGCAGCGGCCGGGACGCGTACAATGAGCAGTTCTTC
TRBD2	NA	TRBV2	TRBJ2-7	CASSPSGSSYEQYF	TGTGCCAGCAGCCCTAGCGGAAGCTCCTACGAGCAGTACTTC
TRBD2	NA	TRBV2	TRBJ2-1	CASIWASGSNEQFF	TGTGCCAGCATTTGGGCTAGCGGGAGTAATGAGCAGTTCTTC
TRBD1	few	TRBV4-1	TRBJ1-1	CASSLRDRGGGTEAFF	TGCGCCAGCAGCCTCCGGGACAGGGGAGGGGGCACTGAAGCTTTCTTT
NA	many	TRBV20-1	TRBJ1-5	CSARAQTGLNQPQHF	TGCAGTGCTAGAGCCCAGACAGGACTTAATCAGCCCCAGCATTTT
NA	few	TRBV28	TRBJ2-7	CASGGEQYF	TGTGCCAGCGGAGGTGAGCAGTACTTC
NA	few	TRBV19	TRBJ2-1	CASKEEPYNEQFF	TGTGCCAGTAAAGAGGAACCCTACAATGAGCAGTTCTTC
TRBD1	many	TRBV20-1	TRBJ2-3	CSASRTGGAADTQYF	TGCAGTGCTAGTAGGACAGGGGGCGCAGCAGATACGCAGTATTTT
TRBD1	many	TRBV20-1	TRBJ2-7	CSAIADRAYEQYF	TGCAGTGCTATTGCGGACAGGGCGTACGAGCAGTACTTC
TRBD2	many	TRBV15	TRBJ2-3	CATSRQWRTSGVSTDTQYF	TGTGCCACCAGCAGACAATGGAGGACTAGCGGGGTTAGCACAGATACGCAGTATTTT
NA	NA	TRBV29-1	TRBJ2-1	CSVHRVTDEQFF	TGCAGCGTACACAGGGTGACGGATGAGCAGTTCTTC
NA	NA	TRBV29-1	TRBJ2-3	CSVRFHGADTQYF	TGCAGCGTTCGGTTCCATGGTGCAGATACGCAGTATTTT
NA	many	TRBV5-1	TRBJ2-1	CASSLERTYNEQFF	TGCGCCAGCAGCTTGGAGCGGACTTACAATGAGCAGTTCTTC
TRBD1	NA	TRBV24-1	TRBJ2-5	CATSRTGIQETQYF	TGTGCCACCAGCAGGACAGGGATCCAAGAGACCCAGTACTTC
NA	NA	TRBV2	TRBJ2-3	CASKTVTDTDTQYF	TGTGCCAGCAAGACGGTAACAGACACAGATACGCAGTATTTT
NA	few	TRBV19	TRBJ1-2	CASSSGAEANYGYTF	TGTGCCAGTAGTAGCGGGGCAGAAGCTAACTATGGCTACACCTTC
NA	NA	TRBV5-1	TRBJ2-1	CASSLAGGSLEQFF	TGCGCCAGCAGCTTGGCCGGGGGTTCTCTTGAGCAGTTCTTC
TRBD2	many	TRBV20-1	TRBJ2-2	CSASPLAVNTGELFF	TGCAGTGCTAGTCCTCTAGCGGTGAACACCGGGGAGCTGTTTTTT
NA	few	TRBV27	TRBJ1-1	CASSLYLSGREAFF	TGTGCCAGCAGTTTATACCTTTCCGGACGTGAAGCTTTCTTT
NA	few	TRBV6-1	TRBJ2-1	CASIPGMRTYNEQFF	TGTGCCAGCATTCCGGGGATGAGGACCTACAATGAGCAGTTCTTC
NA	few	TRBV2	TRBJ2-2	CASRHLADTGELFF	TGTGCCAGCAGGCACTTGGCCGACACCGGGGAGCTGTTTTTT
NA	many	TRBV5-1	TRBJ2-2	CASSLVTGGSGELFF	TGCGCCAGCAGCTTGGTCACAGGAGGGTCCGGGGAGCTGTTTTTT
NA	many	TRBV7-2	TRBJ2-2	CASSRSNTGELFF	TGTGCCAGCAGCCGATCTAACACCGGGGAGCTGTTTTTT
TRBD2	NA	TRBV9	TRBJ2-3	CASSPAGGSTDTQYF	TGTGCCAGCAGCCCAGCGGGAGGAAGCACAGATACGCAGTATTTT
NA	many	TRBV12-3/TRBV12-4	TRBJ1-1	CASSYRRELNTEAFF	TGTGCCAGCAGTTACAGGAGGGAGTTAAACACTGAAGCTTTCTTT
TRBD2	NA	TRBV29-1	TRBJ2-7	CSVATALAGRNEQYF	TGCAGCGTTGCGACAGCGCTAGCGGGACGCAACGAGCAGTACTTC
NA	NA	TRBV7-9	TRBJ1-2	CASSLEGPPTRYGYTF	TGTGCCAGCAGCTTAGAGGGGCCGCCGACTCGATATGGCTACACCTTC
TRBD2	NA	TRBV10-3	TRBJ2-1	CAISEREGLARDEQFF	TGTGCCATCAGTGAGAGAGAGGGACTAGCGAGGGATGAGCAGTTCTTC
NA	NA	TRBV3-1	TRBJ2-2	CASSQAQRSTGELFF	TGTGCCAGCAGCCAAGCTCAGCGGAGCACCGGGGAGCTGTTTTTT
NA	many	TRBV5-6	TRBJ1-4	CASSFGPEANEKLFF	TGTGCCAGCAGCTTTGGGCCAGAGGCTAATGAAAAACTGTTTTTT
NA	NA	TRBV7-2	TRBJ2-3	CASTLAIHTDTQYF	TGTGCCAGCACCTTAGCCATTCACACAGATACGCAGTATTTT
NA	many	TRBV12-3/TRBV12-4	TRBJ2-2	CASSLVAGTGELFF	TGTGCCAGCAGTTTAGTGGCGGGAACCGGGGAGCTGTTTTTT
NA	many	TRBV5-1	TRBJ2-2	CASSLGTSRTGELFF	TGCGCCAGCAGCCTCGGGACTTCCAGAACCGGGGAGCTGTTTTTT
TRBD2	few	TRBV11-2	TRBJ2-5	CASSLGLEHPQYF	TGTGCCAGCAGCCTGGGACTAGAACATCCCCAGTACTTC
NA	many	TRBV20-1	TRBJ2-7	CSAPFRAGYEQYF	TGCAGTGCCCCCTTCCGAGCGGGCTACGAGCAGTACTTC
NA	many	TRBV12-3/TRBV12-4	TRBJ2-2	CAITGPTTGELFF	TGTGCCATCACGGGACCGACCACCGGGGAGCTGTTTTTT
TRBD2	few	TRBV12-3/TRBV12-4	TRBJ2-3	CASSFTAGGSDTQYF	TGTGCCAGCAGTTTTACGGCGGGAGGGTCAGATACGCAGTATTTT
NA	NA	TRBV11-2	TRBJ2-5	CASSLTGISTETQYF	TGTGCCAGCAGCTTAACGGGGATAAGTACGGAGACCCAGTACTTC
NA	many	TRBV28	TRBJ2-3	CASSFRLAKLDTQYF	TGTGCCAGCAGTTTTAGGCTAGCAAAACTGGATACGCAGTATTTT
NA	NA	TRBV28	TRBJ2-2	CASSSLGPGELFF	TGTGCCAGCAGTTCTCTGGGCCCCGGGGAGCTGTTTTTT
TRBD2	once	TRBV5-1	TRBJ2-2	CASRPGLAETGELFF	TGCGCCAGCCGACCGGGACTAGCGGAAACCGGGGAGCTGTTTTTT
NA	NA	TRBV27	TRBJ2-6	CASSLGGTGANVLTF	TGTGCCAGCAGTTTAGGGGGAACTGGGGCCAACGTCCTGACTTTC
TRBD2	NA	TRBV7-2	TRBJ2-5	CASSGSGRGSETQYF	TGTGCCAGCAGCGGTAGCGGGAGGGGATCGGAGACCCAGTACTTC
TRBD2	many	TRBV5-1	TRBJ2-4	CASSSSPGTSGTLGKNIQYF	TGCGCCAGCAGCTCGTCTCCCGGGACTAGCGGGACTCTAGGCAAAAACATTCAGTACTTC
TRBD2	NA	TRBV15	TRBJ2-1	CTTSRDFRLRTSGNEQFF	TGTACCACCAGCAGAGATTTCCGGTTGAGGACTAGCGGAAATGAGCAGTTCTTC
TRBD1	NA	TRBV6-1	TRBJ1-4	CASSRTAPGQGAGNEKLFF	TGTGCCAGCAGTCGGACGGCCCCCGGACAGGGGGCAGGTAATGAAAAACTGTTTTTT
NA	many	TRBV5-1	TRBJ1-1	CASSLGPLPTEAFF	TGCGCCAGCAGCTTGGGGCCCCTGCCTACTGAAGCTTTCTTT
NA	many	TRBV20-1	TRBJ1-2	CSARHDGYTF	TGCAGTGCTAGACATGACGGCTACACCTTC
NA	few	TRBV28	TRBJ2-1	CATRALGTPSYNEQFF	TGTGCCACCCGGGCCTTGGGGACACCTTCCTACAATGAGCAGTTCTTC
NA	few	TRBV24-1	TRBJ1-4	CATSDNNRSGGEKLFF	TGTGCCACCAGTGATAACAACAGGAGCGGAGGGGAAAAACTGTTTTTT